This T cell receptor beta chain emerged from a study of blood T cell repertoires in COVID-19. Deletions cut 0 bases from V and 7 bases from J, with 16 bases between. Germline V gene lookup returns CDR1 SGHTA and CDR2 FQGTGA. This CDR3 has 15 amino acids. Measured with immunoSEQ multiplex PCR; TCRdb has only the in-frame clones, and not every one. Here the sample spans around 100,000 clones, roughly 87% being singletons. The source is a man under 40 in a cohort sampled during active COVID-19. Sequencing was carried out using peripheral blood. The chain is built from TRBV7-3 and TRBJ2-7; TRBD2 might be the D (7 bases). Here the CDR3 reads CASSLTAGAVREQYF. In DNA, the CDR3 is TGTGCCAGCAGCTTAACGGCGGGGGCAGTTCGGGAGCAGTACTTC. Together with reference TRBV7-3 and TRBJ2-7, the CDR3 gives the full variable domain: GAGVSQTPSNKVTEKGKYVELRCDPISGHTALYWYRQSLGQGPEFLIYFQGTGAADDSGLPNDRFFAVRPEGSVSTLKIQRTERGDSAVYLCASSLTAGAVREQYFGPGTRLTVT.